The clone carrying this T cell receptor beta chain occurred once. Looked up from germline, CDR1 is LNHDA and CDR2 is SQIVND (reference sequence). The CDR3 consists of 15 residues. The V and J ends lost 3 bases and 7 bases respectively, with 18 bases between them. The data are from a study of blood T cell repertoires in COVID-19. Clones were sequenced by immunoSEQ multiplex PCR, and TCRdb holds only the in-frame ones, with some missing. The table records approximately 300,000 clones, about 90% of them present only once. The clonotype was recovered from a woman between 40 and 50 years old with acute or convalescent COVID-19. Sequencing input: peripheral blood. The chain is built from TRBV19 and TRBJ1-2; D gene unclear. CDR3 residues: CASSIGSQTRGGYTF. As DNA, the CDR3 is TGTGCCAGTAGTATTGGGAGTCAGACACGGGGTGGCTACACCTTC.